The 12 T cell receptor beta chains below all came from one sample that was sequenced in a study of metastatic and nonmetastatic thyroid tumors. TCRdb re-analyzed the PCR reads through MiXCR. The data show approximately 17,000 clones, about a quarter seen once. Before thyroid surgery, none of the patients had received any treatment. Specimen: adjacent normal tissue. The receptors shown here come from a female donor with papillary thyroid cancer or a benign thyroid nodule (not recorded which). Some clones in this sample may be carry-over from other donors' samples.

V usage is TRBV2 and J usage is TRBJ1-4; D ambiguous. V lost 4 bases to trimming and J lost 0 bases, with 9 bases between them. The CDR3 has 15 amino acids. Germline V gene lookup returns CDR1 SNHLY and CDR2 FYNNEI. CDR3 nucleotides: TGTGCCAGCAGTGGCGGAGCCTCAACTAATGAAAAACTGTTTTTT. Protein product: CASSGGASTNEKLFF. Supplemented by reference TRBV2 and TRBJ1-4, the full variable domain reads EPEVTQTPSHQVTQMGQEVILRCVPISNHLYFYWYRQILGQKVEFLVSFYNNEISEKSEIFDDQFSVERPDGSNFTLKIRSTKLEDSAMYFCASSGGASTNEKLFFGSGTQLSVL.

The chain combines TRBV20-1 with TRBJ2-1; TRBD1 matches at 7 bases. Germline lookup yields CDR1 DFQATT and CDR2 SNEGSKA (reference sequence). Trimming removed 0 bases from V and 9 bases from J; junction bases left unmatched: 5. CDR3 length: 13 amino acids. CDR3 DNA: TGCAGTGCTAGAGATTCCAACAGGGGTGAGCAGTTCTTC. This translates into CSARDSNRGEQFF.

As regards this clone: Other DNA variants within this sample encode the same CDR3. V is TRBV11-2 and J is TRBJ2-7; D perhaps matches TRBD2 (6 bases). The CDR3 loop spans 17 amino acids. Per the germline V gene, CDR1 is SGHAT and CDR2 is FQNNGV. With 2 bases removed from V and 0 bases from J, the gap between germline ends came to 17 bases. In DNA form, the CDR3 reads TGTGCCAGCAGCTTACTAGCGCCCTACCCTCACTCCTACGAGCAGTACTTC. It specifies CASSLLAPYPHSYEQYF.

By frequency in the sample, this clone is large. The rearrangement links TRBV27 to TRBJ2-4, with a possible D match to TRBD2 (6 bases). Germline CDR1 MNHEY, CDR2 SMNVEV (reference sequence). Trimming stripped 1 base from V and 0 bases from J, with 10 bases between. CDR3 length: 16 residues. Here the CDR3 reads CASSLWGGLAKNIQYF. DNA for the CDR3: TGTGCCAGCAGTTTATGGGGAGGACTAGCCAAAAACATTCAGTACTTC.

The chain is built from TRBV11-2 and TRBJ2-5; TRBD1 might be the D (5 bases). This CDR3 has 13 amino acids. V gave up 6 bases and J gave up 4 bases, with 12 bases separating them. The V gene's germline CDR1 is SGHAT and CDR2 FQNNGV. CDR3 coding DNA: TGTGCCAGCAGTTCAGGGTTAGGAGAGACCCAGTACTTC. Translating it yields CASSSGLGETQYF. Looking up the rest from reference TRBV11-2 and TRBJ2-5 gives the full variable domain: EAGVAQSPRYKIIEKRQSVAFWCNPISGHATLYWYQQILGQGPKLLIQFQNNGVVDDSQLPKDRFSAERLKGVDSTLKIQPAKLEDSAVYLCASSSGLGETQYFGPGTRLLVL.

This CDR3 is CASTISVSYEQYF. The CDR3 DNA sequence: TGTGCCAGCACAATATCCGTTTCCTACGAGCAGTACTTC. V is TRBV11-2 and J is TRBJ2-7; D not certain. This CDR3 comprises 13 residues. V lost 7 bases and J lost 1, with 11 bases in between. The germline CDR1 and CDR2 sequences are SGHAT and FQNNGV.

The V and J genes are TRBV20-1 and TRBJ2-3; no reliable D call. The CDR3 contains 14 residues. Germline CDR1 reads DFQATT; CDR2 reads SNEGSKA (reference sequence). The V end was cut by 6 bases, the J end by 1 base, with 14 bases between. This CDR3 is CSAEERVGTDTQYF. For the CDR3, the DNA is TGCAGTGCAGAAGAAAGGGTCGGCACAGATACGCAGTATTTT.

The rearrangement joins TRBV7-2 to TRBJ1-2; D may be TRBD1 (5 bases). V was trimmed by 2 bases and J by 6 bases, leaving 10 bases between them. This CDR3 is 13 amino acids long. Germline values: CDR1 SGHTA, CDR2 FQGNSA. Written as DNA, the CDR3 is TGTGCCAGCAGCTTATCCGGGGACCATGGCTACACCTTC. Its protein product is CASSLSGDHGYTF. The whole variable domain, remainder taken from reference TRBV7-2 and TRBJ1-2, is GAGVSQSPSNKVTEKGKDVELRCDPISGHTALYWYRQSLGQGLEFLIYFQGNSAPDKSGLPSDRFSAERTGGSVSTLTIQRTQQEDSAVYLCASSLSGDHGYTFGSGTRLTVV.

This clone showed up just a few times. This sequence joins TRBV11-2 and TRBJ2-1; perhaps TRBD2 as D (5 bases). CDR3 length: 13 residues. Germline CDR1 reads SGHAT; CDR2 reads FQNNGV. V lost 2 bases and J lost 8, with 10 bases in between. This chain's CDR3 is CASSLSSSHEQFF. Written as DNA, the CDR3 is TGTGCCAGCAGCTTATCTAGCTCCCATGAGCAGTTCTTC.

This chain connects TRBV11-3 to TRBJ2-5; 11 positions match TRBD2. This CDR3 contains 13 residues. Trimming took 5 bases from V and 4 from J; bases not matched to a gene: 0. The germline V gene has CDR1 SGHNT and CDR2 YENEEA. CDR3: CASSGLAGETQYF. CDR3 bases: TGTGCCAGCAGCGGACTAGCGGGAGAGACCCAGTACTTC.

This clone has more than one count but fewer than ten. The gene calls are TRBV7-9 and TRBJ1-4; D is uncertain. The V and J ends lost 5 bases and 4 bases respectively, with 11 bases between them. The V gene's germline CDR1 is SEHNR and CDR2 FQNEAQ (reference sequence). CDR3 length: 14 residues. The DNA for the CDR3 is TGTGCCAGCAGCATCGGGTCGCTTAATGAAAAACTGTTTTTT. Protein product: CASSIGSLNEKLFF. Complete variable domain (other parts from reference TRBV7-9 and TRBJ1-4): DTGVSQNPRHKITKRGQNVTFRCDPISEHNRLYWYRQTLGQGPEFLTYFQNEAQLEKSRLLSDRFSAERPKGSFSTLEIQRTEQGDSAMYLCASSIGSLNEKLFFGSGTQLSVL.

By sample fraction, this clone is medium-sized. The J gene is TRBJ2-1, the V gene TRBV9; TRBD1 agrees at 10 bases. Germline CDR1 is SGDLS and CDR2 is YYNGEE. Trimming at V came to 4 bases and at J to 4 bases, leaving 5 bases not matched to a gene. This CDR3 has 15 amino acids. As DNA, the CDR3 is TGTGCCAGCAGCCAGGACAGGGGGACGTACAATGAGCAGTTCTTC. This codes for CASSQDRGTYNEQFF.